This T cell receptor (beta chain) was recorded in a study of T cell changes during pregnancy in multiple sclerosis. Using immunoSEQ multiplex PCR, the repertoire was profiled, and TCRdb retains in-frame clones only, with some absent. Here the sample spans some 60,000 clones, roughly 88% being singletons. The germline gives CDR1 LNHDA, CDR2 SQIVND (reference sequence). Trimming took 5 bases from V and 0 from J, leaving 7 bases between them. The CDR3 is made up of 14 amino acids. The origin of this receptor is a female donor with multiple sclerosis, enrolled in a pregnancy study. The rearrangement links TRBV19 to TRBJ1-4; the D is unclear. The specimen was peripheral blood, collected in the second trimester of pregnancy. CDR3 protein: CASSPGATNEKLFF. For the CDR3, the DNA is TGTGCCAGTAGTCCCGGAGCAACTAATGAAAAACTGTTTTTT.